Listed below are T cell receptor beta chains from one sample, sequenced in a study of cytomegalovirus exposure and HLA in healthy donors. This table comes from immunoSEQ multiplex PCR, and its TCRdb copy is limited to in-frame clones, with some not included. The sample yields 150,000 or so clones, 80% seen once. The sample taken for sequencing was PBMCs. These receptors all stem from a man aged 30 to 39 in good health and CMV-seronegative. The CDR3 runs from the conserved cysteine through the conserved F or W. A D gene is named only where the DNA matches it firmly. Clone size is shown for a subset of rows, as once, few, many or a class of expanded clone.

V: TRBV9; J: TRBJ2-3; D: TRBD2; size: NA; DNA: TGTGCCAGCAAGGCGGGAGAGGGGACAGATACGCAGTATTTT; CDR3: CASKAGEGTDTQYF
V: TRBV30; J: TRBJ1-1; D: TRBD1; size: NA; DNA: TGTGCCTGGAGGGGACAGGGACGCACTGAAGCTTTCTTT; CDR3: CAWRGQGRTEAFF
V: TRBV7-2; J: TRBJ2-7; D: NA; size: once; DNA: TGTGCCAGCAGCTCCAGGGTTTTGGGGTCCTACGAGCAGTACTTC; CDR3: CASSSRVLGSYEQYF
V: TRBV2; J: TRBJ2-5; D: NA; size: NA; DNA: TGTGCCAGCAGGAACGGGGAGACCCAGTACTTC; CDR3: CASRNGETQYF
V: TRBV6-4; J: TRBJ1-3; D: NA; size: NA; DNA: TGTGCCAGCAGCGTCGCGGAAATCCCCTCTGGAAACACCATATATTTT; CDR3: CASSVAEIPSGNTIYF
V: TRBV4-1; J: TRBJ1-5; D: NA; size: NA; DNA: TGCGCCAGCAGCCAAGATCGACAGAACAATCAGCCCCAGCATTTT; CDR3: CASSQDRQNNQPQHF
V: TRBV6-6; J: TRBJ2-7; D: TRBD1; size: NA; DNA: TGTGCCAGCAGTTACATGACAGGGTACGAGCAGTACTTC; CDR3: CASSYMTGYEQYF
V: TRBV5-1; J: TRBJ2-1; D: TRBD1; size: NA; DNA: TGCGCCAGCAGCATAGCCGGGACAGGGGGTTGGTTCTTC; CDR3: CASSIAGTGGWFF
V: TRBV6-6; J: TRBJ1-1; D: NA; size: NA; DNA: TGTGCCAGCAGTTTGGACAAAGCTTTCTTT; CDR3: CASSLDKAFF
V: TRBV7-9; J: TRBJ1-5; D: TRBD1; size: NA; DNA: TGTGCCAGCAGCTCAAGCGGGACAGGGAACCAGCCCCAGCATTTT; CDR3: CASSSSGTGNQPQHF
V: TRBV9; J: TRBJ1-1; D: NA; size: NA; DNA: TGTGCCAGCAGCGTAGCAGGGGCGATCGGGTACACTGAAGCTTTCTTT; CDR3: CASSVAGAIGYTEAFF
V: TRBV14; J: TRBJ1-1; D: TRBD1; size: NA; DNA: TGTGCCAGCAGCCGTAGGACAGGGGGCGCGGGCACTGAAGCTTTCTTT; CDR3: CASSRRTGGAGTEAFF
V: TRBV9; J: TRBJ1-4; D: NA; size: NA; DNA: TGTGCCTCGAATAGAGCGACAGGATCTAATGAAAAACTGTTTTTT; CDR3: CASNRATGSNEKLFF
V: TRBV27; J: TRBJ2-2; D: TRBD2; size: few; DNA: TGTGCCAGCAGTTTATCTCCTAGCGGGAACACCGGGGAGCTGTTTTTT; CDR3: CASSLSPSGNTGELFF
V: TRBV5-6; J: TRBJ2-7; D: NA; size: few; DNA: TGTGCCAGTTCCACCAAACCGGGACACGGATCCTACGAGCAGTACTTC; CDR3: CASSTKPGHGSYEQYF
V: TRBV28; J: TRBJ2-2; D: NA; size: NA; DNA: TGTGCCAGCAGTTTCATGGGGGGGCCGTCCGGGGAGCTGTTTTTT; CDR3: CASSFMGGPSGELFF
V: TRBV18; J: TRBJ2-1; D: TRBD1; size: NA; DNA: TGTGCCAGCTCACCCCTGACAGGGCCTGAGCAGTTCTTC; CDR3: CASSPLTGPEQFF
V: TRBV19; J: TRBJ2-1; D: TRBD2; size: NA; DNA: TGTGCCAGTACATCGGGACTAGCGGGAGGTAAAACCTACAATGAGCAGTTCTTC; CDR3: CASTSGLAGGKTYNEQFF
V: TRBV7-3; J: TRBJ2-3; D: TRBD2; size: once; DNA: TGTGCCAGCAGCTCCTTTCTGCGCGGGGGGGGCGATACGCAGTATTTT; CDR3: CASSSFLRGGGDTQYF
V: TRBV7-6; J: TRBJ2-2; D: NA; size: NA; DNA: TGTGCCAGCAGCCCTGGGGGCTACACGAACACCGGGGAGCTGTTTTTT; CDR3: CASSPGGYTNTGELFF
V: TRBV11-2; J: TRBJ2-2; D: NA; size: NA; DNA: TGTGCCCAACACCGACAAGGGGAGCTGTTTTTT; CDR3: CAQHRQGELFF
V: TRBV4-3; J: TRBJ2-1; D: TRBD2; size: few; DNA: TGCGCCAGCAGCCAAGAGGGACTAGCGACTAATGAGCAGTTCTTC; CDR3: CASSQEGLATNEQFF
V: TRBV9; J: TRBJ1-4; D: NA; size: NA; DNA: TGTGCCAGCAGCGCTCACGGGACCGGGAGTGAAAAACTGTTTTTT; CDR3: CASSAHGTGSEKLFF
V: TRBV21-1; J: TRBJ1-5; D: NA; size: NA; DNA: TGTGCCAGCAGCAAAGGAAGGGGCCCAAATCAGCCCCAGCATTTT; CDR3: CASSKGRGPNQPQHF
V: TRBV25-1; J: TRBJ2-1; D: TRBD2; size: NA; DNA: TGTGCCAGCAGTGGCCGACTAGCGGGGTCGCAGGACAATGAGCAGTTCTTC; CDR3: CASSGRLAGSQDNEQFF
V: TRBV5-4; J: TRBJ2-7; D: TRBD1; size: NA; DNA: TGTGCCAGCAGCTGGGACAGGGTCTTTGACGAGCAGTACTTC; CDR3: CASSWDRVFDEQYF
V: TRBV19; J: TRBJ1-1; D: NA; size: few; DNA: TGTGCCAGTAGTATAGACATAACAGAGACTGAAGCTTTCTTT; CDR3: CASSIDITETEAFF
V: TRBV28; J: TRBJ2-1; D: TRBD1; size: NA; DNA: TGTGCCAGCAGTAAGACAGGGGTTAATGAGCAGTTCTTC; CDR3: CASSKTGVNEQFF